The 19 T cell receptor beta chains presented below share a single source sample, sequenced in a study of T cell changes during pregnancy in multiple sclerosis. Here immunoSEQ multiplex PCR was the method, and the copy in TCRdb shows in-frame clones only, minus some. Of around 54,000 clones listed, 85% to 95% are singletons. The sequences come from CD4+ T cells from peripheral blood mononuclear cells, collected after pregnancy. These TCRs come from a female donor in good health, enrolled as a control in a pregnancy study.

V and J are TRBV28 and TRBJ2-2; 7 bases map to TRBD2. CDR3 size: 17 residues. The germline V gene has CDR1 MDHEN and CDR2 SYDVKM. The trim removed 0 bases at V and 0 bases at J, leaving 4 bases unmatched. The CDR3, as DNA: TGTGCCAGCAGTTTATGGGGGGGGTCATCGAACACCGGGGAGCTGTTTTTT. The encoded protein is CASSLWGGSSNTGELFF.

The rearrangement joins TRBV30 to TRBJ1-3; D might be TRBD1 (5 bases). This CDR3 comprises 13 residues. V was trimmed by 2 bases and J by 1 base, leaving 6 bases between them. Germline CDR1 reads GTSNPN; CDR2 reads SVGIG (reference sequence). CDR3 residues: CAWSRGSGNTIYF. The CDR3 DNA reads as TGTGCCTGGAGTAGGGGTTCTGGAAACACCATATATTTT.

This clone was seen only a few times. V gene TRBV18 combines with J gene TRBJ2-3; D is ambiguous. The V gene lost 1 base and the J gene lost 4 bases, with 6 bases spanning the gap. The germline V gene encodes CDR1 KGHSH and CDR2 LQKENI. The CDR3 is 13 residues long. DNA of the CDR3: TGTGCCAGCTCACCACGCGGAGCAGATACGCAGTATTTT. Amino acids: CASSPRGADTQYF. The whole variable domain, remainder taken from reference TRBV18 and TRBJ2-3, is NAGVMQNPRHLVRRRGQEARLRCSPMKGHSHVYWYRQLPEEGLKFMVYLQKENIIDESGMPKERFSAEFPKEGPSILRIQQVVRGDSAAYFCASSPRGADTQYFGPGTRLTVL.

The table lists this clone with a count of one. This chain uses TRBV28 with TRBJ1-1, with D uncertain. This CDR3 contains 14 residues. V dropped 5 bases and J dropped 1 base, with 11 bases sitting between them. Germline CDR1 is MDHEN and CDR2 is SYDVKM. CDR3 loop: CASSAGFPNTEAFF. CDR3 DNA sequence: TGTGCCAGCAGTGCAGGTTTCCCGAACACTGAAGCTTTCTTT.

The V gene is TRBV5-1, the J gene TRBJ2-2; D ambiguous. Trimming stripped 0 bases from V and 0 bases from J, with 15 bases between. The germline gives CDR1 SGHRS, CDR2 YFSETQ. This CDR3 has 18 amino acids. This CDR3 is CASSLDPPAFANTGELFF. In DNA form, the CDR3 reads TGCGCCAGCAGCTTGGACCCCCCAGCGTTCGCGAACACCGGGGAGCTGTTTTTT.

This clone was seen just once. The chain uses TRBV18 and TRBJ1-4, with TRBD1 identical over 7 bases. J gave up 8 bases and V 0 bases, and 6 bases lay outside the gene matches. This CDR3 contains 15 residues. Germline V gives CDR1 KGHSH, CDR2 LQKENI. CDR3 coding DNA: TGTGCCAGCTCACCACCGGAGGGGGCTGGAGAAAAACTGTTTTTT. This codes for CASSPPEGAGEKLFF.

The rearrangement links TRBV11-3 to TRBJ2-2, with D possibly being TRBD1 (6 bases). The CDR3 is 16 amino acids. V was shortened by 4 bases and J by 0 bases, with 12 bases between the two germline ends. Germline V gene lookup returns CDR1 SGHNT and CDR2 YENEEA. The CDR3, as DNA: TGTGCCAGCAGCTCTGGGGGACAATCGAACACCGGGGAGCTGTTTTTT. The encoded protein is CASSSGGQSNTGELFF.

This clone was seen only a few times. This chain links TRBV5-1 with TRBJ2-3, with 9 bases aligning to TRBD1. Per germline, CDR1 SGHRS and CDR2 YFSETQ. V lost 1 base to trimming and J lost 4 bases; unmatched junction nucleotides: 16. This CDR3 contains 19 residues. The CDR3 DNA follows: TGCGCCAGCAGCTTGTCGGACAGGAGTTACAGGGGGCCCGCAGATACGCAGTATTTT. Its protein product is CASSLSDRSYRGPADTQYF.

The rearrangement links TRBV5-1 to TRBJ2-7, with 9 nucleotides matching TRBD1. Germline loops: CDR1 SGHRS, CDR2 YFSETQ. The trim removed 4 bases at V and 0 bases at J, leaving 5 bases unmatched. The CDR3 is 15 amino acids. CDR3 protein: CASSRGTGSSYEQYF. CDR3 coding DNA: TGCGCCAGCAGCCGGGGGACAGGGAGCTCCTACGAGCAGTACTTC.

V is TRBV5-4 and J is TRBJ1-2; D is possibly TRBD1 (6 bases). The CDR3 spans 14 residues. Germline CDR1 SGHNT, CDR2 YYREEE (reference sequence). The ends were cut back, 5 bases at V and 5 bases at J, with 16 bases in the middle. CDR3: CASRLEGGEYGYTF. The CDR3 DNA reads TGTGCCAGCAGACTCGAAGGGGGGGAATATGGCTACACCTTC. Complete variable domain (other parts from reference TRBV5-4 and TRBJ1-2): ETGVTQSPTHLIKTRGQQVTLRCSSQSGHNTVSWYQQALGQGPQFIFQYYREEENGRGNFPPRFSGLQFPNYSSELNVNALELDDSALYLCASRLEGGEYGYTFGSGTRLTVV.

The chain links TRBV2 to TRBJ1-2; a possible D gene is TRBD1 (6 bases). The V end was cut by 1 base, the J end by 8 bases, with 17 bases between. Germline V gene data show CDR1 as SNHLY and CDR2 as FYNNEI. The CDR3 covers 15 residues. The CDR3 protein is CASSEVTRGGAGYTF. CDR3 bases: TGTGCCAGCAGTGAAGTTACCCGGGGGGGCGCCGGCTACACCTTC.

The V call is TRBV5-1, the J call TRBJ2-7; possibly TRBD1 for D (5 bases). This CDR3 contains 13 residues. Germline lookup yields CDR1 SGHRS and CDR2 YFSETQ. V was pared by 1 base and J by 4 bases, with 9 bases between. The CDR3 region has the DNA TGCGCCAGCAGCTTGTTACAGGATTACGAGCAGTACTTC. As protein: CASSLLQDYEQYF.

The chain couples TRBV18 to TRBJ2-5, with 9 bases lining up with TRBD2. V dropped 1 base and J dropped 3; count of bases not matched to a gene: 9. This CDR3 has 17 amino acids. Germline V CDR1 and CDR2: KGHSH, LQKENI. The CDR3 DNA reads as TGTGCCAGCTCACCACTGGCGGGGGGGCCATCGGAAGAGACCCAGTACTTC. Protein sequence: CASSPLAGGPSEETQYF.

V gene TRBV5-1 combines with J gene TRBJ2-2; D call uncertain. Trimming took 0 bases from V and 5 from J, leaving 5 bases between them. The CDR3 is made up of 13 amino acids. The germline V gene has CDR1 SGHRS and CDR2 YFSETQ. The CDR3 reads CASSLVPTGELFF. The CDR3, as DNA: TGCGCCAGCAGCTTGGTTCCAACCGGGGAGCTGTTTTTT.

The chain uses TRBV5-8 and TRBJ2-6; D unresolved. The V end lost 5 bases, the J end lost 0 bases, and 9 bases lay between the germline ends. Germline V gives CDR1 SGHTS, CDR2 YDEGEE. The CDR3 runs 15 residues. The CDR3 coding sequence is TGTGCCAGCAGTCATAGGAGCTCTGGGGCCAACGTCCTGACTTTC. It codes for CASSHRSSGANVLTF. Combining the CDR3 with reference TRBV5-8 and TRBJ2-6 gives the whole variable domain EAGVTQSPTHLIKTRGQQATLRCSPISGHTSVYWYQQALGLGLQFLLWYDEGEERNRGNFPPRFSGRQFPNYSSELNVNALELEDSALYLCASSHRSSGANVLTFGAGSRLTVL.

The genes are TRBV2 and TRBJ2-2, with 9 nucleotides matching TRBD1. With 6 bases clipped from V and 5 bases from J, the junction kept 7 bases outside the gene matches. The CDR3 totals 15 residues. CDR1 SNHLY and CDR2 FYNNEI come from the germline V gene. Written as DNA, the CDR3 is TGTGCCAGCAGCTACAGGGGGCTGGGGACCGGGGAGCTGTTTTTT. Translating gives CASSYRGLGTGELFF.

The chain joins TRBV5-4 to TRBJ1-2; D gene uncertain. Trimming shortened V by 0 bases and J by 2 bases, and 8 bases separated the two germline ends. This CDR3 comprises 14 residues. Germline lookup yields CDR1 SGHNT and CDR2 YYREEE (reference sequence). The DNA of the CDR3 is TGTGCCAGCAGCTTGGCGCGGATCAACTATGGCTACACCTTC. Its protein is CASSLARINYGYTF.

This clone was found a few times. The CDR3 region is CASSDVVGGYGYTF. The CDR3 region has the DNA TGTGCCAGCAGTGACGTAGTTGGTGGCTATGGCTACACCTTC. The rearrangement links TRBV6-4 to TRBJ1-2, with D unresolved. Looked up from germline, CDR1 is MRHNA and CDR2 is SNTAGT. Trimming pared 2 bases from V and 4 bases from J, leaving 11 bases between. This CDR3 is 14 amino acids long.

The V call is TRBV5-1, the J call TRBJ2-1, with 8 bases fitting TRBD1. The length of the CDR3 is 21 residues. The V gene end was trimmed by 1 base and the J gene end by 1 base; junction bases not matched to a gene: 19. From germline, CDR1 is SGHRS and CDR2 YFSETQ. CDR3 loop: CASSLPVGTGANWGSYNEQFF. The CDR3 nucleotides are TGCGCCAGCAGCTTGCCCGTCGGGACAGGAGCTAATTGGGGATCCTACAATGAGCAGTTCTTC.